The TCR beta chain under discussion was sequenced for a study of blood T cell repertoires in COVID-19 (TCRdb year 2020). Study-level background: Samples from collaborators originated in the United States, Italy and Spain and spanned both the acute and convalescent phases of COVID-19. The material from the prospective study consisted of cDNA or gDNA derived from T cells, B-cell-depleted T cells, or PBMCs. Deeply sampled blood TCRbeta repertoires from subjects exposed to, actively infected with, or recovered from COVID-19 were included in the dataset. The repertoires were released in a freely available public database meant as a resource for research on the immune response to SARS-CoV-2. The samples were drawn from two sources: the first 160 participants of the ongoing ImmuneRACE study, and some 1,300 subjects contributed by 6 global collaborators. The sample metadata nearly always contained a de-identified subject ID, COVID-19 status, age in years and sex. Where HLA class I and class II types were available, the types were taken from metadata supplied by the sample provider, not from assay-based typing. What the study reported, not specific to this receptor: The amount of clinical and demographic metadata varied by source and participant and was provided uncurated.

Between the V and J ends, shortened by 0 bases and 7 bases respectively, the junction contains 15 bases. The CDR3 numbers 15 residues from cysteine through phenylalanine. Left in the record is the CDR3 DNA by itself, 45 bases read in frame from the first base. CDR1 and CDR2, per the germline V gene, are MGHRA and YSYEKL. TCRbeta CDR3 regions were amplified from genomic DNA by means of the immunoSEQ Assay, a bias-controlled multiplex PCR. The paper's processing steps were these. The number of nucleated cells in each sample was estimated from the amplification of reference gene primers within the assay. Sequence reads were collapsed and filtered to measure the absolute abundance of every unique TCRbeta CDR3 rearrangement. For each sample, productive Simpson clonality was calculated by taking the square root of Simpson's diversity index across productive rearrangements. TCRdb limited this immuneACCESS table to in-frame rearrangements with V and J called. A share of clones is missing; checked studies link under half to unresolved V genes, and the rest is unexplained. V and J calls and clone size are given by that table; D and trimming were obtained from the DNA. The sample profile shows about 89,000 clones; about 90% of them were found once. In total, the top ten clones hold approximately 15% of the sample.

A remark on this clone: There is no known antigen for this receptor. No qualities accompany the bases; no much larger clone lies one base away.

Each collaborating institution followed its own protocols to collect whole blood in K2EDTA tubes. For TCRbeta analysis, collaborator samples were shipped as frozen whole blood, as isolated PBMCs, or as DNA extracted from either sample type. The TCR sequence derives from a male donor with acute or convalescent COVID-19. The chain uses TRBV4-1 and TRBJ1-1; the D gene is perhaps TRBD1, on 5 matching bases. Material for sequencing was peripheral blood. The CDR3 is CASSQERRRAYEAFF. The nucleotides read TGCGCCAGCAGCCAAGAACGGCGCAGGGCCTATGAAGCTTTCTTT.